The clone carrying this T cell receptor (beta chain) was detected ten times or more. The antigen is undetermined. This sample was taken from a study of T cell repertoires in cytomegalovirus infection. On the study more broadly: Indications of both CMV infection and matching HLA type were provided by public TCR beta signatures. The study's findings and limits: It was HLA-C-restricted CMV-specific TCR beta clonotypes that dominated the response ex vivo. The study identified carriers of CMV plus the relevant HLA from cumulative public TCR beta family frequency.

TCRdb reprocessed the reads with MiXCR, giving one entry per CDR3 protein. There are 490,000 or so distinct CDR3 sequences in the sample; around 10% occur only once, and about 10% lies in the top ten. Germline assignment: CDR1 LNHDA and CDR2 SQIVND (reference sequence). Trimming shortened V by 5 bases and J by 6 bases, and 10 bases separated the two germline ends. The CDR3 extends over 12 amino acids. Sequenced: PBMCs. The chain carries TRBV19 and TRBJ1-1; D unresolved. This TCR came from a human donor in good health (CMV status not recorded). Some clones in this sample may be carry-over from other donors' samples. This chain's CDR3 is CASSLYASEAFF. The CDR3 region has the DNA TGTGCCAGTAGTCTATATGCATCTGAAGCTTTCTTT. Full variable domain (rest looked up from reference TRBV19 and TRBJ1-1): DGGITQSPKYLFRKEGQNVTLSCEQNLNHDAMYWYRQDPGQGLRLIYYSQIVNDFQKGDIAEGYSVSREKKESFPLTVTSAQKNPTAFYLCASSLYASEAFFGQGTRLTVV.